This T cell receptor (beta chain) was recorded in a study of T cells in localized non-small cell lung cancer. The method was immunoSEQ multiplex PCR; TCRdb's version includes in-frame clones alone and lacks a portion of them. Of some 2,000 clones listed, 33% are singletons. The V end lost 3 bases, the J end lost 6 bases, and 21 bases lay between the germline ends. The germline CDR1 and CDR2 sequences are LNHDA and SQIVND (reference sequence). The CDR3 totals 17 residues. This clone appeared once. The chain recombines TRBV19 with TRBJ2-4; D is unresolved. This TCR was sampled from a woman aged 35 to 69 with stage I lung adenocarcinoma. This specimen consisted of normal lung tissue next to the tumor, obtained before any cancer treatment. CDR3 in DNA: TGTGCCAGTAGTATTTGGGTGGACCAATCGAAAGGAAACATTCAGTACTTC. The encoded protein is CASSIWVDQSKGNIQYF.